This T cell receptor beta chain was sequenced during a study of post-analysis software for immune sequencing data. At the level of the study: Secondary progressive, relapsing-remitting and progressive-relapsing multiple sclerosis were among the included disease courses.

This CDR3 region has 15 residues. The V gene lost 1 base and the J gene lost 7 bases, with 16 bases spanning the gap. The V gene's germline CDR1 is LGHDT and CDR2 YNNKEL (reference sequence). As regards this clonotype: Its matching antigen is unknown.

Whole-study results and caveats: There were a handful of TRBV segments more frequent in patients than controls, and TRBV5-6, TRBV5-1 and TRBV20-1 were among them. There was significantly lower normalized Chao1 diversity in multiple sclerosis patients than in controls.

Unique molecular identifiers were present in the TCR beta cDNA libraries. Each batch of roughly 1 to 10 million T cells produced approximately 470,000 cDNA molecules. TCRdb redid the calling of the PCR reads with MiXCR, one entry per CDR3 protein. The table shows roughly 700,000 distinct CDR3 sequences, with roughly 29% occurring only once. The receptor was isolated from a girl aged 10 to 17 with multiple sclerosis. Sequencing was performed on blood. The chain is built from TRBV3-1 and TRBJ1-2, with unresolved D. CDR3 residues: CASSQVVGRGGGYTF. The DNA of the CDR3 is TGTGCCAGCAGCCAAGTTGTGGGCAGAGGAGGTGGCTACACCTTC.